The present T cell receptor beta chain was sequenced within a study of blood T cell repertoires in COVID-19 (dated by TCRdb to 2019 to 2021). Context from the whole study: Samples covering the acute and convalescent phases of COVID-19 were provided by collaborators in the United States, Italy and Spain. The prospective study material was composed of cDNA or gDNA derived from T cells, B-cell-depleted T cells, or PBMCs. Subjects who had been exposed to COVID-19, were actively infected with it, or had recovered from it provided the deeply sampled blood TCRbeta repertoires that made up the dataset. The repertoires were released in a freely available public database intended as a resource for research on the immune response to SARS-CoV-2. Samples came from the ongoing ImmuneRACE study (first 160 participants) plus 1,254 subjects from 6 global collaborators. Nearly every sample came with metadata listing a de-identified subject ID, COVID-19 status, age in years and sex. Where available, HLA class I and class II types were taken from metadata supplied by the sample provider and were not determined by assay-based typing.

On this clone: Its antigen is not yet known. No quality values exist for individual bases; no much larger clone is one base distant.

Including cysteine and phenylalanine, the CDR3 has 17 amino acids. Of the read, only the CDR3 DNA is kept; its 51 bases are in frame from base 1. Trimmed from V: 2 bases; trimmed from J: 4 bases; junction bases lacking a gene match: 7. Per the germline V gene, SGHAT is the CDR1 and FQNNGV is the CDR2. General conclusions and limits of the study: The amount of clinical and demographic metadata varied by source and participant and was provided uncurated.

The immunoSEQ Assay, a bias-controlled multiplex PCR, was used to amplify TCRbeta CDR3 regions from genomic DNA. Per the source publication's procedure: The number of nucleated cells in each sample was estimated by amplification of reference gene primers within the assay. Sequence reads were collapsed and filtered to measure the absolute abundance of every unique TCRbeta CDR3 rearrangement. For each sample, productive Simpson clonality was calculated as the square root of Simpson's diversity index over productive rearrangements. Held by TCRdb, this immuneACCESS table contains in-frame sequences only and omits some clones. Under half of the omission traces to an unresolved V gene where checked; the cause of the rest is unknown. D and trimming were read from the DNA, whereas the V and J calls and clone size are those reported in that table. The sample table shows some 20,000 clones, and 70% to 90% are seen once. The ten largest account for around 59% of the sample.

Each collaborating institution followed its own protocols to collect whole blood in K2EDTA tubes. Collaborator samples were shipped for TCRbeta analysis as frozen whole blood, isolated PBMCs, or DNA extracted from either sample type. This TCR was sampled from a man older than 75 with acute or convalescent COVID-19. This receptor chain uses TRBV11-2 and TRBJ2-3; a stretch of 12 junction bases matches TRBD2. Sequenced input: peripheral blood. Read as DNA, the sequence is TGTGCCAGCAGCTTACGGCTAGCGGGGGGGCTCCCAGATACGCAGTATTTT. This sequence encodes CASSLRLAGGLPDTQYF.